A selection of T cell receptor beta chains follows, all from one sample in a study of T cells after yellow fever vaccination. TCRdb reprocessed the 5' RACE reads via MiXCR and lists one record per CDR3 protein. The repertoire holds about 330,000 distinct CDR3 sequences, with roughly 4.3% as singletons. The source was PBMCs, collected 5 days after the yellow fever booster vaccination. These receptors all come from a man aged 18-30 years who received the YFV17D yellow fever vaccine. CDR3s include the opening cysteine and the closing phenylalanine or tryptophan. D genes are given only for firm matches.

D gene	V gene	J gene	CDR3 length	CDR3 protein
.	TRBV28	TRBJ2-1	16	CASSPSGARGYNEQFF
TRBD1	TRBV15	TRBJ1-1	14	CATSRDRQNTEAFF
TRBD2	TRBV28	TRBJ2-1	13	CASKLAGGNEQFF
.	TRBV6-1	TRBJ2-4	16	CASSETVLWAASPQYF
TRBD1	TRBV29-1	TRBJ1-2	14	CSVFRDRGPEGYTF
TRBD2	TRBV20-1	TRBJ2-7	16	CSARDLSRGASYEQYF
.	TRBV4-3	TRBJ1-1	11	CASSQDREAFF
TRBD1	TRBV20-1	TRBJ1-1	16	CSAKDRDREWNTEAFF
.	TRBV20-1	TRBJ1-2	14	CSARDGTRYYGYTF
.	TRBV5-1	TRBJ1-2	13	CASSLAPPEGYTF
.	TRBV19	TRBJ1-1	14	CASSSDSRFSFGFF
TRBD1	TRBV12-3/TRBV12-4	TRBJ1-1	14	CASRGDRGSAEAFF
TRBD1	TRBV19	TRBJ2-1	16	CASSIKQAGQGNEQFF
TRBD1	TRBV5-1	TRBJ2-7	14	CASTSGGTSYEQYF
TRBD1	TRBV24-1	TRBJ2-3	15	CATSGGTGRADTQYF
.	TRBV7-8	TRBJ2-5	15	CASARGRGSRETQYF
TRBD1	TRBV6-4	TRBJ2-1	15	CASNGQVSSYNEQFF
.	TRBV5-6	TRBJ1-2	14	CASSLAQYFRGYTF
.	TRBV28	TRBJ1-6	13	CATRPSKDSPLHF
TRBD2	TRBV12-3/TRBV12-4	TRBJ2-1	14	CASSFSGGPSEQFF
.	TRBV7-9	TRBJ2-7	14	CASSLASNTYEQYF
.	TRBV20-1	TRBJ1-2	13	CSARDVKDYGYTF